This is a list of T cell receptor beta chains from one sample in a study of blood T cell repertoires in COVID-19. Generated by immunoSEQ multiplex PCR, the TCRdb table keeps only in-frame clones and is missing some. Of tens of thousands of clones detected, around four fifths appear once; the ten largest clones hold about 15%. Input material: peripheral blood. Receptor source: a human donor in a cohort sampled during active COVID-19. The conserved cysteine and the conserved F or W are not part of the CDR3 here.

j_call: TRBJ2-5; v_call: TRBV4-1; cdr3_aa: ASNRGQETQY
j_call: TRBJ2-3; v_call: TRBV5-4; cdr3_aa: ASSFSPTLSTDTQY
j_call: TRBJ1-5; v_call: TRBV12-3/TRBV12-4; cdr3_aa: ASSWAGGPQH
j_call: TRBJ2-1; v_call: TRBV10-3; cdr3_aa: AISPGGSGGLNEQF
j_call: TRBJ2-2; v_call: TRBV24-1; cdr3_aa: ASSSGNTGELF
j_call: TRBJ2-3; v_call: TRBV7-9; cdr3_aa: ASSERTGTDTQY
j_call: TRBJ2-1; v_call: TRBV28; cdr3_aa: ASGTSGYNEQF
j_call: TRBJ2-1; v_call: TRBV9; cdr3_aa: ASSVEGGRRHNEQF
j_call: TRBJ2-2; v_call: TRBV15; cdr3_aa: ATSRDGQGNTGELF
j_call: TRBJ1-6; v_call: TRBV5-1; cdr3_aa: ASSTAGLSLGSPLH
j_call: TRBJ2-7; v_call: TRBV29-1; cdr3_aa: SALVGTSGGANSYEQY
j_call: TRBJ2-3; v_call: TRBV28; cdr3_aa: ASSLTGTSVTDTQY
j_call: TRBJ1-5; v_call: TRBV28; cdr3_aa: ASNLQGARNQPQH
j_call: TRBJ2-3; v_call: TRBV5-4; cdr3_aa: ASSFRTSGSTDTQY
j_call: TRBJ2-1; v_call: TRBV27; cdr3_aa: ASSLDRKYNNEQF
j_call: TRBJ1-5; v_call: TRBV7-2; cdr3_aa: ASSRQGTGPQPQH
j_call: TRBJ1-2; v_call: TRBV11-2; cdr3_aa: ASSWTDSNYGYT
j_call: TRBJ1-2; v_call: TRBV28; cdr3_aa: ASSFSGQGHYGYT
j_call: TRBJ2-7; v_call: TRBV28; cdr3_aa: ASSLAGTTSYEQY
j_call: TRBJ1-1; v_call: TRBV6-5; cdr3_aa: ASSYRGLNTEAF
j_call: TRBJ2-1; v_call: TRBV7-9; cdr3_aa: ASSFYGTSGSFNEQF
j_call: TRBJ2-1; v_call: TRBV2; cdr3_aa: ASTPLAGGEQF
j_call: TRBJ2-6; v_call: TRBV3-1/TRBV3-2; cdr3_aa: ASSQSSSGANVLT
j_call: TRBJ1-1; v_call: TRBV7-3; cdr3_aa: ASSPVGTVNTEAF
j_call: TRBJ1-1; v_call: TRBV27; cdr3_aa: ASSSGQVMNTEAF
j_call: TRBJ2-1; v_call: TRBV19; cdr3_aa: ASSRTDFSYNEQF
j_call: TRBJ2-3; v_call: TRBV5-1; cdr3_aa: ASSLGPVDTQY
j_call: TRBJ1-5; v_call: TRBV27; cdr3_aa: ASSFSSNQPQH
j_call: TRBJ1-2; v_call: TRBV3-1/TRBV3-2; cdr3_aa: ASSTTGAFHGYT
j_call: TRBJ1-6; v_call: TRBV6-5; cdr3_aa: ASGRTGRDSPLH
j_call: TRBJ2-7; v_call: TRBV18; cdr3_aa: ASSPDSAGEQY
j_call: TRBJ2-1; v_call: TRBV19; cdr3_aa: ASRGTGGRGLWDEQF
j_call: TRBJ2-7; v_call: TRBV29-1; cdr3_aa: SARQGGSSYEQY
j_call: TRBJ1-2; v_call: TRBV28; cdr3_aa: ASSFVGGYGYT
j_call: TRBJ2-1; v_call: TRBV28; cdr3_aa: ASNSGLAGGRGEQF
j_call: TRBJ2-5; v_call: TRBV28; cdr3_aa: ASSLSSGGQETQY
j_call: TRBJ2-5; v_call: TRBV30; cdr3_aa: AWSVTGGLGQTQY
j_call: TRBJ1-5; v_call: TRBV18; cdr3_aa: ASSSGTGVTPQH
j_call: TRBJ2-5; v_call: TRBV5-6; cdr3_aa: ASSLFTDQETQY
j_call: TRBJ1-5; v_call: TRBV30; cdr3_aa: AWSESSNQPQH
j_call: TRBJ1-5; v_call: TRBV27; cdr3_aa: ASSPRELSNQPQH
j_call: TRBJ1-1; v_call: TRBV29-1; cdr3_aa: SVRQGAGEAF
j_call: TRBJ1-1; v_call: TRBV27; cdr3_aa: ASKSRGRFEAF
j_call: TRBJ2-5; v_call: TRBV20-1; cdr3_aa: SASYRGTGETQY
j_call: TRBJ1-1; v_call: TRBV3-1/TRBV3-2; cdr3_aa: ASSQRSGPGNTEAF
j_call: TRBJ1-1; v_call: TRBV27; cdr3_aa: ASTRGTGIIDTEAF
j_call: TRBJ1-1; v_call: TRBV5-1; cdr3_aa: ASSLDGVVNTEAF
j_call: TRBJ2-5; v_call: TRBV12-3/TRBV12-4; cdr3_aa: ASSYGQGGAQY
j_call: TRBJ2-7; v_call: TRBV23-1; cdr3_aa: ASSQWAGTYEQY
j_call: TRBJ1-2; v_call: TRBV11-2; cdr3_aa: ASSGGTGGPHT
j_call: TRBJ2-3; v_call: TRBV5-1; cdr3_aa: ASSSRGSNTDTQY
j_call: TRBJ2-2; v_call: TRBV5-5; cdr3_aa: ASSPLAGWNTGELF
j_call: TRBJ2-7; v_call: TRBV6-5; cdr3_aa: ASKRGGTTSYEQY
j_call: TRBJ1-5; v_call: TRBV6-2/TRBV6-3; cdr3_aa: ASSYSQAYSNQPQH
j_call: TRBJ1-4; v_call: TRBV13; cdr3_aa: ASSFFGGSNEKLF